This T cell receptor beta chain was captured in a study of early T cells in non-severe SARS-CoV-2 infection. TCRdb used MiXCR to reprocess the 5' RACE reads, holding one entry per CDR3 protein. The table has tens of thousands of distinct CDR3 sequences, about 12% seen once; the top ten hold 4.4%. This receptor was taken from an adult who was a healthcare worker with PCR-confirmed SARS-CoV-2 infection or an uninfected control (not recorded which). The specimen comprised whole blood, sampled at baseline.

The CDR3 is CASSIVVWGRDGYTF. The CDR3 nucleotides are TGTGCCAGTAGTATCGTTGTTTGGGGTAGGGATGGCTACACCTTC. The chain combines TRBV19 with TRBJ1-2, with D unclear. V was pared by 3 bases and J by 6 bases, with 17 bases between. Germline CDR1 is LNHDA and CDR2 is SQIVND (reference sequence). This CDR3 spans 15 amino acids.